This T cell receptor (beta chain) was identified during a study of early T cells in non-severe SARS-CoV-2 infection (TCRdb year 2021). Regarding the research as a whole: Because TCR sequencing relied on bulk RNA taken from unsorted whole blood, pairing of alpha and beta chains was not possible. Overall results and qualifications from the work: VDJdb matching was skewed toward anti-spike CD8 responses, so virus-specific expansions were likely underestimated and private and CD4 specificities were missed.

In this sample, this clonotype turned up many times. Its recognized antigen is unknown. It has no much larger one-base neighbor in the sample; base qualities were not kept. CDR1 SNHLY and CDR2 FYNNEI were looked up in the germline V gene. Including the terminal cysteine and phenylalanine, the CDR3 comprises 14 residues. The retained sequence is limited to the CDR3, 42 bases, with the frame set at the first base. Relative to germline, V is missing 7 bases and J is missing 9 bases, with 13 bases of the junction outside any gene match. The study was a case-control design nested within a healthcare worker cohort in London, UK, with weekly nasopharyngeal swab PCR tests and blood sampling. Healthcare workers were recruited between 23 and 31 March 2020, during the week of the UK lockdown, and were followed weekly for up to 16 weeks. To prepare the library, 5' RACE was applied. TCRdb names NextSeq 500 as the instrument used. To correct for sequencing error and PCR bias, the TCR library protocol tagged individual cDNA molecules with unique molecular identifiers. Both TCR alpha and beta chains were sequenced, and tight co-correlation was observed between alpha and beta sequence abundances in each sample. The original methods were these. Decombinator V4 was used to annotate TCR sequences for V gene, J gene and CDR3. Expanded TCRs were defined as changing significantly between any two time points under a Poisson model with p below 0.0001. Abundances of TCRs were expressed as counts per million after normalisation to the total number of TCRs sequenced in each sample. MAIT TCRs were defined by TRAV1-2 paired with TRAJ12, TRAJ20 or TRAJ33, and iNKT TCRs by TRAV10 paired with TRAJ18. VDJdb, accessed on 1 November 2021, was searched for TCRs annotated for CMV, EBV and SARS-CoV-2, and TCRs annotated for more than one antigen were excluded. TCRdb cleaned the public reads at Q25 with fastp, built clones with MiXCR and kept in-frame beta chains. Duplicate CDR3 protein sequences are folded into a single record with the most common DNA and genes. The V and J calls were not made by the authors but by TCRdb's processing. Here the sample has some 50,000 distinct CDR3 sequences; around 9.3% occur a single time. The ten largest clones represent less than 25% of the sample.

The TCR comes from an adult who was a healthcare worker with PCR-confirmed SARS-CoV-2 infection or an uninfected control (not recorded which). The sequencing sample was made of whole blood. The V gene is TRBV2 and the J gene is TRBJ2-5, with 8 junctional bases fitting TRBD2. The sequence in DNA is TGTGCCAGCAAGGCCGGGACTAGTGAGCATTCCCAGTACTTC. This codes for CASKAGTSEHSQYF.